What follows are 20 T cell receptor beta chains derived from one specimen sequenced in a study of T cell repertoires in cytomegalovirus infection. Via MiXCR, TCRdb re-called the reads, giving one row per CDR3 protein. The data contain around 280,000 distinct CDR3 sequences, roughly 13% of them seen just once; the ten biggest clones take up roughly 8.9%. Input material: PBMCs. Receptor source: a human donor in good health (CMV status not recorded). Some clones in this sample may be carry-over from other donors' samples.

This rearrangement joins TRBV6-5 to TRBJ1-5; possibly TRBD1 for D (6 bases). The CDR3 totals 12 residues. The germline gives CDR1 MNHEY, CDR2 SVGAGI. V was clipped by 8 bases and J by 3 bases, with 8 bases between them. CDR3 bases: TGTGCCAGCCAGGGGCCCAATCAGCCCCAGCATTTT. It translates to CASQGPNQPQHF.

This rearrangement joins TRBV20-1 to TRBJ1-1; 8 nucleotides match TRBD1. Unmatched junction bases numbered 2, after V lost 7 bases and J lost 4 bases. CDR3 length: 11 residues. Looked up from germline, CDR1 is DFQATT and CDR2 is SNEGSKA (reference sequence). CDR3 nucleotide sequence: TGCAGTGTTGGGACAGGCACTGAAGCTTTCTTT. It translates to CSVGTGTEAFF.

This clonotype was found many times. The chain uses TRBV11-2 and TRBJ2-7; D is unclear. This CDR3 spans 13 amino acids. Trimming stripped 3 bases from V and 4 bases from J, with 10 bases between. The germline V gene encodes CDR1 SGHAT and CDR2 FQNNGV. The CDR3 coding sequence is TGTGCCAGCAGCTTTGGAACAGTATACGAGCAGTACTTC. Protein sequence: CASSFGTVYEQYF.

This clonotype was detected many times. The chain recombines TRBV7-2 with TRBJ2-2, with 9 bases identical to TRBD2. The CDR3 contains 14 residues. The J segment lost 8 bases and the V segment lost 5 bases, leaving 6 bases of the junction unmatched. Germline loops: CDR1 SGHTA, CDR2 FQGNSA. This chain's CDR3 is CASSQLAGSGELFF. In DNA, the CDR3 is TGTGCCAGCAGCCAGCTAGCGGGGTCAGGGGAGCTGTTTTTT. The full variable domain, completed using reference TRBV7-2 and TRBJ2-2, is GAGVSQSPSNKVTEKGKDVELRCDPISGHTALYWYRQSLGQGLEFLIYFQGNSAPDKSGLPSDRFSAERTGGSVSTLTIQRTQQEDSAVYLCASSQLAGSGELFFGEGSRLTVL.

Ten or more counts support this clonotype. The chain couples TRBV7-9 to TRBJ2-6; 9 bases align to TRBD1. CDR1 SEHNR and CDR2 FQNEAQ come from the germline V gene (reference sequence). With 1 base clipped from V and 3 bases from J, the junction kept 4 bases outside the gene matches. This CDR3 comprises 17 residues. The CDR3, as DNA: TGTGCCAGCAGCTTAGGAGGGACAGGGAGTGGGGCCAACGTCCTGACTTTC. It codes for CASSLGGTGSGANVLTF.

The V gene is TRBV18, the J gene TRBJ2-1; 10 bases fit TRBD2. Germline loops: CDR1 KGHSH, CDR2 LQKENI. The CDR3 runs 15 residues. Trimming cost V 3 bases and J 7 bases; bases outside gene matches: 6. In DNA, the CDR3 is TGTGCCAGCTCACCCCCTAGCGGGAGAAGAAATGAGCAGTTCTTC. Residues: CASSPPSGRRNEQFF.

This clonotype was found a few times. The rearrangement joins TRBV12-3 or TRBV12-4 to TRBJ2-7, with TRBD1 matching over 9 bases. This CDR3 has 14 amino acids. J lost 0 bases, V lost 7 bases, and 4 bases had no gene match. CDR3: CASNGQGPSYEQYF. The CDR3 DNA follows: TGTGCCAGCAACGGACAGGGGCCCTCCTACGAGCAGTACTTC.

This chain links TRBV19 with TRBJ1-5; no definite D call. This CDR3 is built from 14 residues. The germline gives CDR1 LNHDA, CDR2 SQIVND (reference sequence). V lost 4 bases and J 2 bases, leaving 9 bases between the germline ends. CDR3 sequence reads: CASSNPWGNQPQHF. Here the CDR3 DNA reads TGTGCCAGTAGTAATCCTTGGGGCAATCAGCCCCAGCATTTT. The complete variable domain, with remaining parts taken from reference TRBV19 and TRBJ1-5, reads DGGITQSPKYLFRKEGQNVTLSCEQNLNHDAMYWYRQDPGQGLRLIYYSQIVNDFQKGDIAEGYSVSREKKESFPLTVTSAQKNPTAFYLCASSNPWGNQPQHFGDGTRLSIL.

This clonotype was observed at least ten times. The J gene is TRBJ2-2, the V gene TRBV5-4; a possible D gene is TRBD1 (5 bases). This CDR3 has 15 residues. V was clipped by 5 bases and J by 2 bases, with 13 bases between them. The germline V gene has CDR1 SGHNT and CDR2 YYREEE (reference sequence). In DNA form, the CDR3 reads TGTGCCAGCAGTAAGAGACAGTCTAACACCGGGGAGCTGTTTTTT. It translates to CASSKRQSNTGELFF.

This clonotype was observed a single time. One end of the junction does not line up with germline, which may come from a read error. In DNA, the CDR3 is TGTCCCAGCAGGAAAAGGGAGGGAAAGCAGTTCTTC. Its protein product is CPSRKREGKQFF. The chain employs TRBV6-8 and TRBJ2-1; TRBD2 matches at 7 bases. Germline-derived CDR1 and CDR2 are MNHGY and SAAAGT. The CDR3 consists of 12 residues.

This clonotype was picked up many times. V and J are TRBV6-2 or TRBV6-3 and TRBJ1-1, with unresolved D. Germline CDR1 is MNHEY and CDR2 is SVGEGT. This CDR3 has 13 residues. The ends were cut back, 6 bases at V and 1 base at J, with 9 bases in the middle. The CDR3 nucleotides read TGTGCCAGCAGACCTACAGCGAACACTGAAGCTTTCTTT. Protein product: CASRPTANTEAFF.

The J gene is TRBJ2-5, the V gene TRBV29-1; 7 bases agree with TRBD2. This CDR3 region has 13 residues. Germline trimming cut 8 bases from V and 2 bases from J; bases unmatched to any gene: 8. The V gene's germline CDR1 is SQVTM and CDR2 ANQGSEA. CDR3 amino acids: CSFRSGDQETQYF. The CDR3 coding sequence is TGCAGCTTTCGGAGCGGGGATCAAGAGACCCAGTACTTC.

This clonotype turned up a few times. The V call is TRBV6-6, the J call TRBJ2-5; 14 positions match TRBD2. The CDR3 is made up of 15 amino acids. Trimming at V came to 6 bases and at J to 4 bases, leaving 4 bases not matched to a gene. Germline values: CDR1 MNHNY, CDR2 SVGAGI (reference sequence). The DNA of the CDR3 is TGTGCCAGCAGGACTAGCGGGGGGGCCGGAGAGACCCAGTACTTC. Protein sequence: CASRTSGGAGETQYF.

The sample holds many counts of this clonotype. This chain connects TRBV7-3 to TRBJ1-1; no definite D call. The CDR3 consists of 13 residues. Germline V gives CDR1 SGHTA, CDR2 FQGTGA. V was trimmed by 2 bases and J by 0 bases, leaving 4 bases between them. Here the CDR3 DNA reads TGTGCCAGCAGCTTATCGATGAACACTGAAGCTTTCTTT. It encodes CASSLSMNTEAFF.

The sample holds a few counts of this clonotype. This chain links TRBV2 with TRBJ2-3; D gene unclear. With 11 bases removed from V and 9 bases from J, the gap between germline ends came to 21 bases. The CDR3 has 13 amino acids. CDR1 is SNHLY, CDR2 FYNNEI, per germline. The CDR3 loop is CACADSFGLTQYF. The DNA of the CDR3 is TGTGCCTGCGCAGATTCGTTCGGGCTAACGCAGTATTTT. Full variable domain (rest looked up from reference TRBV2 and TRBJ2-3): EPEVTQTPSHQVTQMGQEVILRCVPISNHLYFYWYRQILGQKVEFLVSFYNNEISEKSEIFDDQFSVERPDGSNFTLKIRSTKLEDSAMYFCACADSFGLTQYFGPGTRLTVL.

This clonotype has a count of ten or more. This sequence joins TRBV28 and TRBJ1-1, with D tentatively TRBD1 (5 bases). The CDR3 has 14 residues. Germline values: CDR1 MDHEN, CDR2 SYDVKM. V dropped 6 bases and J dropped 1 base, with 12 bases sitting between them. The CDR3 region has the DNA TGTGCCAGCAGCCCCGGGGGATCGAACACTGAAGCTTTCTTT. It encodes CASSPGGSNTEAFF.

This chain connects TRBV20-1 to TRBJ1-4; D gene unclear. Deletions cut 2 bases from V and 8 bases from J, with 18 bases between. CDR3 length: 15 residues. Germline loops: CDR1 DFQATT, CDR2 SNEGSKA (reference sequence). This chain's CDR3 is CSARWGGVNKEKLFF. Here the CDR3 DNA reads TGCAGTGCTAGATGGGGAGGAGTTAATAAGGAAAAACTGTTTTTT.

This chain uses TRBV27 with TRBJ2-7, with D unresolved. V was cut by 5 bases and J by 0 bases, with 11 bases left in between. Germline assignment: CDR1 MNHEY and CDR2 SMNVEV (reference sequence). The CDR3 sequence is 14 residues long. This CDR3 reads CASSRTVSSYEQYF. CDR3 bases: TGTGCCAGCAGTCGGACGGTGAGCTCCTACGAGCAGTACTTC.

DNA for the CDR3: TGCAGCGTCGCCACAGGGATGGAAAAACTGTTTTTT. Translation: CSVATGMEKLFF. The chain combines TRBV29-1 with TRBJ1-4; possible D gene TRBD1, 6 bases. The V and J ends lost 6 bases and 8 bases respectively, with 13 bases between them. CDR1 and CDR2 (germline): SQVTM, ANQGSEA. There are 12 residues in the CDR3.

A remark on this clonotype: Given the absence of the conserved phenylalanine or tryptophan at the CDR3 end, a read error is likely. The V gene is TRBV6-2 or TRBV6-3, the J gene TRBJ2-5, with D unclear. The CDR3 covers 12 residues. Germline-derived CDR1 and CDR2 are MNHEY and SVGEGT. V shed 2 bases and J shed 5 bases, with 6 bases lying between them. CDR3 nucleotides: TGTGCCAGCAGTTACGGGCAGGAGACCCAGTACGTC. Translated, it gives CASSYGQETQYV.